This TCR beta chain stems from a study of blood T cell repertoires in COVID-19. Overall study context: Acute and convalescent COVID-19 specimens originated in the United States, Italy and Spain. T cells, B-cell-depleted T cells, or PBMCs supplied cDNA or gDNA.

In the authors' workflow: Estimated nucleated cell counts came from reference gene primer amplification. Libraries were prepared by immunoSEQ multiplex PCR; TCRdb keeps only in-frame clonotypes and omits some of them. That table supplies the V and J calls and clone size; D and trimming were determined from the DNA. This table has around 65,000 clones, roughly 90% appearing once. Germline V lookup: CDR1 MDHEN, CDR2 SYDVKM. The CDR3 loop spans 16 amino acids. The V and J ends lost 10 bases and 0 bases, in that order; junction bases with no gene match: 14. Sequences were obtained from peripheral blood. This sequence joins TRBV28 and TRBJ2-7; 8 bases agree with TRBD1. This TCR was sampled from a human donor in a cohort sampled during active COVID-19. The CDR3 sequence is CATAGGPGQISYEQYF. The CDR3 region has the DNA TGTGCCACAGCAGGGGGCCCGGGACAGATCTCCTACGAGCAGTACTTC. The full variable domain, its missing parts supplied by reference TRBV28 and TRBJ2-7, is DVKVTQSSRYLVKRTGEKVFLECVQDMDHENMFWYRQDPGLGLRLIYFSYDVKMKEKGDIPEGYSVSREKKERFSLILESASTNQTSMYLCATAGGPGQISYEQYFGPGTRLTVT.